One and the same sample provided the 18 T cell receptor beta chains below, sequenced in a study of blood T cell repertoires in COVID-19. Measured with immunoSEQ multiplex PCR; TCRdb has only the in-frame clones, and not every one. The sample lists about 180,000 clones, approximately 90% occurring once. Input material: peripheral blood. Every receptor here comes from a man aged 18 to 30 who had recovered from COVID-19.

The rearrangement joins TRBV6-1 to TRBJ2-1; 12 positions match TRBD2. Unmatched junction bases numbered 12, after V lost 3 bases and J lost 9 bases. This CDR3 spans 17 amino acids. Germline values: CDR1 MNHNS, CDR2 SASEGT. The CDR3 nucleotides are TGTGCCAGCAGTGACCCTAGCGGGAGGGCCTTTACTGGTGAGCAGTTCTTC. Its protein is CASSDPSGRAFTGEQFF.

The gene calls are TRBV7-2 and TRBJ2-7; TRBD2 might be the D (6 bases). This CDR3 is 15 amino acids long. Deletions cut 1 base from V and 2 bases from J, with 12 bases between. Germline-derived CDR1 and CDR2 are SGHTA and FQGNSA. CDR3 in DNA: TGTGCCAGCAGCTTAGGTGGGACGGGGGCCTACGAGCAGTACTTC. Its protein is CASSLGGTGAYEQYF.

The sample holds one count of this clone. V gene TRBV14 combines with J gene TRBJ2-3; the D is unclear. The CDR3 contains 14 residues. With 1 base removed from V and 4 bases from J, the gap between germline ends came to 9 bases. Germline V gene lookup returns CDR1 SGHDN and CDR2 FVKESK. This CDR3 reads CASSQGANSDTQYF. CDR3 nucleotide sequence: TGTGCCAGCAGCCAAGGTGCTAATTCAGATACGCAGTATTTT.

The chain joins TRBV4-1 to TRBJ2-5, with D possibly matching TRBD1 (6 bases). In germline, CDR1 is MGHRA, CDR2 YSYEKL. V shed 4 bases and J shed 5 bases, with 17 bases lying between them. The CDR3 sequence is 15 residues long. CDR3 sequence reads: CASSLSPGHRETQYF. The CDR3 DNA reads as TGCGCCAGCAGCCTATCACCGGGACATAGGGAGACCCAGTACTTC.

This CDR3 is CASRGDRNNSPLHF. As DNA, the CDR3 is TGTGCCAGCAGAGGGGACAGGAATAATTCACCCCTCCACTTT. The chain joins TRBV6-6 to TRBJ1-6; 8 nucleotides line up with TRBD1. Germline CDR1 and CDR2: MNHNY and SVGAGI (reference sequence). Unmatched junction bases numbered 3, after V lost 6 bases and J lost 5 bases. This CDR3 is 14 amino acids long.

The CDR3 DNA follows: TGTGCCAGCAGCCCCCTGGGGACTAGTAGCGCCACAGATACGCAGTATTTT. This gives the protein CASSPLGTSSATDTQYF. The rearrangement joins TRBV9 to TRBJ2-3; 8 bases fit TRBD2. CDR3 size: 17 residues. The germline CDR1 and CDR2 sequences are SGDLS and YYNGEE. Losses at the gene ends were 4 bases for V and 2 bases for J; bases not matched to a gene: 12.

The chain is built from TRBV12-3 or TRBV12-4 and TRBJ2-3; no definite D call. CDR3 length: 13 residues. Trimming removed 6 bases from V and 0 bases from J, with 7 bases in between. The CDR3 is CASSLGSTDTQYF. The CDR3 coding sequence is TGTGCCAGCAGCCTCGGGAGCACAGATACGCAGTATTTT.

The CDR3 DNA sequence: TGTGCCAGCAGTTACTCGCGGTCCCGACAGAGATACAATGAGCAGTTCTTC. Translation: CASSYSRSRQRYNEQFF. V is TRBV6-2 or TRBV6-3 and J is TRBJ2-1; possibly TRBD1 for D (5 bases). This CDR3 has 17 residues. Germline loops: CDR1 MNHEY, CDR2 SVGEGT. V shed 0 bases and J shed 4 bases, with 16 bases lying between them.

CDR3: CASSLTPRPGRGTEAFF. The CDR3 bases are TGTGCCAGCAGCTTAACGCCAAGGCCAGGGAGGGGCACTGAAGCTTTCTTT. The J gene is TRBJ1-1, the V gene TRBV7-3; D is perhaps TRBD1 (5 bases). The germline gives CDR1 SGHTA, CDR2 FQGTGA. The CDR3 extends over 17 amino acids. V lost 0 bases, J lost 4 bases, and 18 bases lay in between.

The chain carries TRBV28 and TRBJ1-1; TRBD1 aligns across 11 bases. The CDR3 covers 16 residues. Losses at the gene ends were 2 bases for V and 5 bases for J; bases not matched to a gene: 7. Germline V gene lookup returns CDR1 MDHEN and CDR2 SYDVKM. The CDR3 DNA follows: TGTGCCAGCAGTTTAACGGACAGGGGGCGCAGGACTGAAGCTTTCTTT. This sequence encodes CASSLTDRGRRTEAFF. The full variable domain, completed using reference TRBV28 and TRBJ1-1, is DVKVTQSSRYLVKRTGEKVFLECVQDMDHENMFWYRQDPGLGLRLIYFSYDVKMKEKGDIPEGYSVSREKKERFSLILESASTNQTSMYLCASSLTDRGRRTEAFFGQGTRLTVV.

The rearrangement links TRBV7-3 to TRBJ2-3, with 8 positions matching TRBD2. V was clipped by 5 bases and J by 2 bases; unmatched bases: 9. The CDR3 is 16 amino acids. Germline V lookup: CDR1 SGHTA, CDR2 FQGTGA. CDR3 in amino acids: CASSALAGGNTDTQYF. For the CDR3, the DNA is TGTGCCAGCAGCGCTCTAGCGGGTGGAAACACAGATACGCAGTATTTT. Full variable domain (outside the CDR3, taken from reference TRBV7-3 and TRBJ2-3): GAGVSQTPSNKVTEKGKYVELRCDPISGHTALYWYRQSLGQGPEFLIYFQGTGAADDSGLPNDRFFAVRPEGSVSTLKIQRTERGDSAVYLCASSALAGGNTDTQYFGPGTRLTVL.

The rearrangement links TRBV25-1 to TRBJ1-2; D perhaps matches TRBD1 (5 bases). The V end was cut by 3 bases, the J end by 4 bases, with 15 bases between. Germline assignment: CDR1 MGHDK and CDR2 SYGVNS. The CDR3 loop spans 15 amino acids. DNA of the CDR3: TGTGCCAGCAGTGAGGCCGGGGGACCCATCTATGGCTACACCTTC. Translation gives CASSEAGGPIYGYTF.

The V call is TRBV4-1, the J call TRBJ2-7, with 7 bases lining up with TRBD2. CDR1 and CDR2 from the germline V gene are MGHRA and YSYEKL. The V segment lost 6 bases and the J segment 3 bases; nucleotides outside the gene matches: 29. This CDR3 comprises 21 residues. CDR3 in DNA: TGCGCCAGCAGATTGACCGGCGGTCGGGGCGGGAGCTCCACAAGTAACTACGAGCAGTACTTC. Its protein product is CASRLTGGRGGSSTSNYEQYF.

The chain couples TRBV5-1 to TRBJ2-3; 8 bases are a match to TRBD1. The CDR3 contains 14 residues. Germline V gives CDR1 SGHRS, CDR2 YFSETQ. V gave up 4 bases and J gave up 3 bases; unmatched junction bases: 4. DNA for the CDR3: TGCGCCAGCAGCAAGACAGGGGTAACAGATACGCAGTATTTT. Translating gives CASSKTGVTDTQYF.

V gene TRBV5-4 combines with J gene TRBJ2-1; a possible D gene is TRBD2 (6 bases). Germline V CDR1 and CDR2: SGHNT, YYREEE (reference sequence). Trimming took 3 bases from V and 4 from J, leaving 14 bases between them. The CDR3 has 15 amino acids. The CDR3 nucleotides read TGTGCCAGCAGCTCCGGGACTGACGGATACAATGAGCAGTTCTTC. It codes for CASSSGTDGYNEQFF. The whole variable domain, remainder taken from reference TRBV5-4 and TRBJ2-1, is ETGVTQSPTHLIKTRGQQVTLRCSSQSGHNTVSWYQQALGQGPQFIFQYYREEENGRGNFPPRFSGLQFPNYSSELNVNALELDDSALYLCASSSGTDGYNEQFFGPGTRLTVL.

This chain uses TRBV5-1 with TRBJ2-1, with D unclear. The CDR3 consists of 13 residues. V dropped 4 bases and J dropped 0 bases, with 5 bases sitting between them. Germline CDR1 is SGHRS and CDR2 is YFSETQ. The CDR3: CASSIYSYNEQFF. CDR3 nucleotide sequence: TGCGCCAGCAGCATCTACTCCTACAATGAGCAGTTCTTC.

The sample holds one count of this clone. This sequence joins TRBV7-9 and TRBJ2-5; 8 bases align to TRBD2. Unmatched junction bases numbered 4, after V lost 3 bases and J lost 4 bases. The germline gives CDR1 SEHNR, CDR2 FQNEAQ (reference sequence). This CDR3 comprises 14 residues. The CDR3 loop reads CASSFREGPETQYF. The DNA for the CDR3 is TGTGCCAGCAGCTTCCGGGAGGGCCCAGAGACCCAGTACTTC.

The chain combines TRBV9 with TRBJ2-1; D is unclear. CDR1 SGDLS and CDR2 YYNGEE come from the germline V gene. The length of the CDR3 is 16 residues. The germline V and J ends were trimmed by 3 bases and 0 bases, with 13 bases remaining between them. CDR3 loop: CASSGASTVSYNEQFF. The CDR3 DNA is TGTGCCAGCAGCGGGGCCTCGACCGTCTCCTACAATGAGCAGTTCTTC.